Each of the 32 T cell receptor beta chains below was sequenced from the same sample in a study of cytomegalovirus exposure and HLA in healthy donors. PCR was performed using 60 Vbeta and 13 Jbeta primers. Sequencing used immunoSEQ multiplex PCR; TCRdb keeps in-frame clones, though not all of them. The sample lists 100,000 to 150,000 clones; 60% to 85% were seen once. The material sequenced was PBMCs. The receptors stem from a female donor in good health and CMV-seronegative.

V and J are TRBV18 and TRBJ1-1; D is uncertain. The CDR3 loop spans 15 amino acids. V shed 3 bases and J shed 3 bases, with 14 bases lying between them. Germline values: CDR1 KGHSH, CDR2 LQKENI. DNA of the CDR3: TGTGCCAGCTCACCGTCGTCCGGTTTGTACACTGAAGCTTTCTTT. It codes for CASSPSSGLYTEAFF.

The chain links TRBV7-8 to TRBJ1-4; no clear D. Per germline, CDR1 SGHVS and CDR2 FQNEAQ. This CDR3 region has 15 residues. V shed 0 bases and J shed 8 bases, with 13 bases lying between them. CDR3 protein: CASSLAGREEEKLFF. CDR3 in DNA: TGTGCCAGCAGCTTAGCGGGCCGGGAGGAGGAAAAACTGTTTTTT.

This chain uses TRBV9 with TRBJ2-7; 10 bases align to TRBD2. Germline CDR1 is SGDLS and CDR2 is YYNGEE. The CDR3 consists of 16 residues. The trim removed 4 bases at V and 6 bases at J, leaving 13 bases unmatched. The CDR3 bases are TGTGCCAGCAGCTCAACTTCCAGCGGGAGGGCCAGCGAGCAGTACTTC. Residues: CASSSTSSGRASEQYF.

V gene TRBV18 combines with J gene TRBJ2-2; 7 bases align to TRBD1. CDR3 size: 13 residues. The V segment lost 2 bases and the J segment 7 bases; nucleotides outside the gene matches: 1. Germline V gene data show CDR1 as KGHSH and CDR2 as LQKENI. The CDR3 DNA sequence: TGTGCCAGCTCACCAGGGACAGTCGGGGAGCTGTTTTTT. Protein product: CASSPGTVGELFF.

The CDR3 here is CASRATGNTEAFF. The CDR3 nucleotides are TGTGCCAGCAGGGCGACAGGGAACACTGAAGCTTTCTTT. V and J are TRBV5-4 and TRBJ1-1; TRBD1 is a possible D gene (6 bases). V lost 5 bases and J lost 1, with 9 bases in between. CDR3 size: 13 residues. CDR1 is SGHNT, CDR2 YYREEE, per germline (reference sequence).

This rearrangement joins TRBV6-5 to TRBJ1-1; 8 bases align to TRBD1. This CDR3 is built from 13 residues. Germline-derived CDR1 and CDR2 are MNHEY and SVGAGI. After removal of 6 bases from V and 4 bases from J, the junction contained 4 bases not matched to a gene. CDR3 sequence: CASREDRGTEAFF. CDR3 DNA sequence: TGTGCCAGCAGAGAAGACAGGGGCACTGAAGCTTTCTTT.

This clone has just one count. This sequence joins TRBV30 and TRBJ2-5, with D possibly matching TRBD2 (5 bases). Trimming took 8 bases from V and 2 from J, leaving 15 bases between them. The CDR3 is made up of 13 amino acids. Germline lookup yields CDR1 GTSNPN and CDR2 SVGIG (reference sequence). The CDR3 nucleotides are TGTGCCAGCTCCCAGCGGAGACAAGAGACCCAGTACTTC. Protein: CASSQRRQETQYF.

V is TRBV28 and J is TRBJ2-1, with TRBD2 matching 12 bases. The CDR3 is 13 amino acids. In germline, CDR1 is MDHEN, CDR2 SYDVKM. The ends lost 0 bases at V and 15 bases at J; junction bases unmatched: 3. The CDR3 nucleotides are TGTGCCAGCAGTTTATGGACTAGCGGGGGACGGTTCTTC. Encoded protein: CASSLWTSGGRFF.

This clone was seen a handful of times. This chain joins TRBV5-4 and TRBJ1-4; D remains ambiguous. CDR1 is SGHNT and CDR2 is YYREEE in the germline V gene (reference sequence). V was trimmed by 5 bases and J by 3 bases, leaving 14 bases between them. The CDR3 length is 15 residues. The chain's CDR3 is CASSTKGGANEKLFF. The CDR3 bases are TGTGCCAGCAGTACCAAGGGAGGCGCTAATGAAAAACTGTTTTTT.

This sequence joins TRBV7-8 and TRBJ2-4, with D perhaps TRBD2 (6 bases). The ends were cut back, 7 bases at V and 0 bases at J, with 13 bases in the middle. The CDR3 has 15 residues. The germline gives CDR1 SGHVS, CDR2 FQNEAQ. The CDR3 DNA is TGTGCCAGCACCCTGAGGCGGGAAGCCAAAAACATTCAGTACTTC. Translating gives CASTLRREAKNIQYF.

This clone was observed once. The chain employs TRBV15 and TRBJ1-1, with 8 positions matching TRBD1. V lost 2 bases to trimming and J lost 11 bases; unmatched junction nucleotides: 16. This CDR3 has 16 amino acids. CDR1 is LNHNV and CDR2 is YYDKDF in the germline V gene (reference sequence). The CDR3 protein is CATSRSRGVNDRGAFF. The CDR3 nucleotides read TGTGCCACCAGCAGATCGAGAGGGGTAAACGACAGGGGCGCTTTCTTT.

The V call is TRBV28, the J call TRBJ2-4; 9 nucleotides line up with TRBD1. The CDR3 spans 15 residues. The V and J ends lost 5 bases and 6 bases, in that order; junction bases with no gene match: 8. CDR1 is MDHEN, CDR2 SYDVKM, per germline. The CDR3, as DNA: TGTGCCAGCAGTCCAGGGACAGGGAGGAGAAACATTCAGTACTTC. Translated: CASSPGTGRRNIQYF.

The CDR3 sequence is CASSGLRGALGGYTF. The DNA for the CDR3 is TGTGCCAGCAGCGGCTTGCGGGGGGCGCTGGGTGGCTACACCTTC. The chain combines TRBV5-4 with TRBJ1-2, with D perhaps TRBD1 (6 bases). The CDR3 covers 15 residues. V was trimmed by 4 bases and J by 7 bases, leaving 20 bases between them. Per germline, CDR1 SGHNT and CDR2 YYREEE (reference sequence).

This sequence joins TRBV28 and TRBJ2-2; the match to TRBD2 covers 7 bases. From germline, CDR1 is MDHEN and CDR2 SYDVKM. The CDR3 covers 15 residues. V trimming: 5 bases; J trimming: 2 bases; junction bases outside the gene matches: 5. This CDR3 is CASSLGGINTGELFF. The CDR3, as DNA: TGTGCCAGCAGTCTGGGAGGGATAAACACCGGGGAGCTGTTTTTT.

The chain combines TRBV4-2 with TRBJ2-1; D gene ambiguous. V lost 1 base and J 7 bases, leaving 8 bases between the germline ends. CDR1 is LGHNA, CDR2 YNFKEQ, per germline. This CDR3 has 13 amino acids. CDR3 DNA: TGTGCCAGCAGCCAAGTAACAGCAAATGAGCAGTTCTTC. It translates to CASSQVTANEQFF.

This chain links TRBV7-9 with TRBJ2-3; tentatively, D is TRBD2 (5 bases). Trimming left V 8 bases short and J 0 bases short, with 6 bases between. The CDR3 is made up of 12 amino acids. Per germline, CDR1 SEHNR and CDR2 FQNEAQ (reference sequence). The CDR3 coding sequence is TGTGCCAGCCAGCGGAGCACAGATACGCAGTATTTT. Its translation: CASQRSTDTQYF. Based on the CDR3 plus reference TRBV7-9 and TRBJ2-3, the full variable domain is DTGVSQNPRHKITKRGQNVTFRCDPISEHNRLYWYRQTLGQGPEFLTYFQNEAQLEKSRLLSDRFSAERPKGSFSTLEIQRTEQGDSAMYLCASQRSTDTQYFGPGTRLTVL.

The gene calls are TRBV7-9 and TRBJ2-1; 10 bases map to TRBD2. This CDR3 has 16 amino acids. In germline, CDR1 is SEHNR, CDR2 FQNEAQ (reference sequence). Trimming at V came to 5 bases and at J to 3 bases, leaving 7 bases not matched to a gene. The CDR3 coding sequence is TGTGCCAGCAGCCGTTGGCTAGCGGGAGACTACAATGAGCAGTTCTTC. Translating it yields CASSRWLAGDYNEQFF.

The chain combines TRBV10-3 with TRBJ2-7; D might be TRBD1 (6 bases). The CDR3 spans 14 residues. Trimming removed 6 bases at V and 0 bases at J, with 12 bases between. CDR1 ENHRY and CDR2 SYGVKD come from the germline V gene. The DNA for the CDR3 is TGTGCCATCAGCTCGGACAGTTTCTCCTACGAGCAGTACTTC. This gives the protein CAISSDSFSYEQYF.

Turning to this clone: A junction end diverges from the germline sequence, so it may reflect a read error. J is TRBJ2-4 and V is TRBV2; 7 nucleotides align to TRBD1. This CDR3 comprises 12 residues. CDR1 is SNHLY, CDR2 FYNNEI, per germline. In DNA form, the CDR3 reads TGTGCCAGCAGTGAAGGAGGGACAGAGAGTATCTTC. Translation: CASSEGGTESIF.

The chain is built from TRBV30 and TRBJ1-2; TRBD1 matches at 7 bases. CDR1 and CDR2 (germline): GTSNPN, SVGIG (reference sequence). The CDR3 covers 13 residues. V lost 8 bases, J lost 1 base, and 7 bases stayed unmatched. Here the CDR3 DNA reads TGTGCCGGCCCCCGACAGGGTAACTATGGCTACACCTTC. Amino acid sequence: CAGPRQGNYGYTF.

The rearrangement joins TRBV29-1 to TRBJ2-7; weak D call: TRBD2 (5 bases). Germline-derived CDR1 and CDR2 are SQVTM and ANQGSEA. The CDR3 loop spans 16 amino acids. V was cut by 8 bases and J by 3 bases, with 26 bases left in between. CDR3 sequence (DNA): TGCAGCCGTTTGACTAAAGCCCTACAATGGGGCTACGAGCAGTACTTC. It specifies CSRLTKALQWGYEQYF.

J is TRBJ2-7 and V is TRBV7-9, with 12 nucleotides matching TRBD1. Trimming removed 4 bases from V and 6 bases from J; junction bases left unmatched: 16. The CDR3 loop spans 18 amino acids. Germline V gene data show CDR1 as SEHNR and CDR2 as FQNEAQ (reference sequence). The CDR3 here is CASSSLSRGDRGLSEQYF. The CDR3 coding sequence is TGTGCCAGCAGCTCCCTTAGTCGGGGGGACAGGGGGCTGAGCGAGCAGTACTTC.

The rearrangement joins TRBV6-6 to TRBJ1-5, with a tentative D call TRBD1 (5 bases). Germline CDR1 is MNHNY and CDR2 is SVGAGI (reference sequence). The ends were cut back, 6 bases at V and 0 bases at J, with 9 bases in the middle. CDR3 size: 14 residues. CDR3 bases: TGTGCCAGCAGAAACGGGGGTAGCAATCAGCCCCAGCATTTT. Its translation: CASRNGGSNQPQHF.

This chain joins TRBV7-6 and TRBJ2-3; TRBD1 matches at 9 bases. V gave up 5 bases and J gave up 2 bases; unmatched junction bases: 5. The CDR3 is made up of 15 amino acids. Germline V gene sequence: CDR1 SGHVS, CDR2 FNYEAQ. In DNA form, the CDR3 reads TGTGCCAGCAGCAGGACAGGGGTCCACACAGATACGCAGTATTTT. Translated: CASSRTGVHTDTQYF.

The chain joins TRBV5-4 to TRBJ2-7, with D perhaps TRBD2 (5 bases). V lost 0 bases, J lost 2 bases, and 15 bases lay in between. This CDR3 region has 16 residues. The germline V gene has CDR1 SGHNT and CDR2 YYREEE (reference sequence). CDR3 bases: TGTGCCAGCAGCTTGGGTTCTAGCTCAGAGGCCTACGAGCAGTACTTC. The encoded protein is CASSLGSSSEAYEQYF.

V gene TRBV9 combines with J gene TRBJ1-3; 7 bases are a match to TRBD1. Germline V gives CDR1 SGDLS, CDR2 YYNGEE. This CDR3 has 18 residues. The trim removed 1 base at V and 0 bases at J, leaving 10 bases unmatched. CDR3 protein: CASSVTTGKRLSGNTIYF. Here the CDR3 DNA reads TGTGCCAGCAGCGTAACGACAGGGAAGAGGCTCTCTGGAAACACCATATATTTT.

V usage is TRBV9 and J usage is TRBJ2-1; 10 bases are shared with TRBD2. With 0 bases clipped from V and 9 bases from J, the junction kept 9 bases outside the gene matches. Germline V CDR1 and CDR2: SGDLS, YYNGEE. The CDR3 extends over 16 amino acids. CDR3 protein: CASSVGGTSVSAEQFF. The DNA for the CDR3 is TGTGCCAGCAGCGTAGGCGGGACTAGCGTTTCCGCTGAGCAGTTCTTC.

The V and J genes are TRBV30 and TRBJ1-5, with 11 bases identical to TRBD1. The CDR3 is 13 residues long. V shed 5 bases and J 7 bases; nucleotides not matched to a gene: 4. CDR1 is GTSNPN and CDR2 is SVGIG in the germline V gene (reference sequence). In DNA, the CDR3 is TGTGCCTGGGGACAGGGGGCAGGGCAGCCCCAGCATTTT. Translating gives CAWGQGAGQPQHF.

The J gene is TRBJ2-1, the V gene TRBV6-5; 7 bases map to TRBD2. Germline lookup yields CDR1 MNHEY and CDR2 SVGAGI. The CDR3 is 15 amino acids. V shed 7 bases, J shed 5 bases, and the junction held 11 bases outside the gene matches. Written as DNA, the CDR3 is TGTGCCAGCAAATCCCGCGGGAGAATCAACAATGAGCAGTTCTTC. It codes for CASKSRGRINNEQFF.

This clone was found once. The chain recombines TRBV11-2 with TRBJ2-7, with 7 nucleotides matching TRBD2. Germline CDR1 is SGHAT and CDR2 is FQNNGV. The CDR3 sequence is 15 residues long. V lost 2 bases to trimming and J lost 2 bases; unmatched junction nucleotides: 6. Here the CDR3 DNA reads TGTGCCAGCAGCTTACAGTCGGGGGGTCCCTACGAGCAGTACTTC. Protein: CASSLQSGGPYEQYF.

The table lists this clone with a few counts. V and J are TRBV5-5 and TRBJ2-7; tentatively, D is TRBD1 (5 bases). This CDR3 region has 16 residues. Trimming took 4 bases from V and 6 from J, leaving 23 bases between them. Germline-derived CDR1 and CDR2 are SGHKS and YYEKEE (reference sequence). The CDR3 DNA follows: TGTGCCAGCAGCCAGACCACAGGTGTATTCGGGCTCGAGCAGTACTTC. This sequence encodes CASSQTTGVFGLEQYF.

The chain combines TRBV5-8 with TRBJ2-1, with 8 bases that match TRBD1. V shed 1 base and J 4 bases; nucleotides not matched to a gene: 7. Germline CDR1 SGHTS, CDR2 YDEGEE. The CDR3 is 16 amino acids. The CDR3 sequence is CASSLTQGAGYNEQFF. The DNA of the CDR3 is TGTGCCAGCAGCTTGACTCAGGGGGCGGGTTACAATGAGCAGTTCTTC.